These 22 T cell receptor beta chains were all obtained from the same sample, sequenced in a study of blood T cells in healthy people across ages. Next came a second PCR, run for about 7 to 12 cycles, which used a sample-barcoded 5' primer along with a J-beta primer mix. TCRdb fed the 5' RACE reads into MiXCR, producing one record per CDR3 protein. This table has some 780,000 distinct CDR3 sequences, just over 55% appearing once. Material: blood. Receptors were obtained from a man between 35 and 55 years old in good health.

The genes are TRBV29-1 and TRBJ2-1, with D unclear. The length of the CDR3 is 11 residues. Trimming stripped 6 bases from V and 5 bases from J, with 8 bases between. The germline CDR1 and CDR2 sequences are SQVTM and ANQGSEA. CDR3 protein: CSVRLNNEQFF. In nucleotides, the CDR3 is TGCAGCGTCCGACTCAACAATGAGCAGTTCTTC.

V usage is TRBV21-1 and J usage is TRBJ2-7; no check of the table's D call, TRBD2, against the DNA was made. TRBV21-1 is reported as a pseudogene. The CDR3 length is 19 residues. The CDR3 loop is CASSKDPEGGRPVSYEQYF. DNA of the CDR3: TGTGCCAGCAGCAAGGACCCCGAAGGCGGGAGGCCAGTCTCCTACGAGCAGTACTTC.

The chain carries TRBV6-5 and TRBJ2-3; perhaps D is TRBD1 or TRBD2 (5 bases each). The CDR3 covers 16 residues. With 8 bases removed from V and 4 bases from J, the gap between germline ends came to 22 bases. Per the germline V gene, CDR1 is MNHEY and CDR2 is SVGAGI. The CDR3: CASGKEADARADTQYF. CDR3 nucleotides: TGTGCCAGCGGTAAGGAAGCGGACGCCAGGGCAGATACGCAGTATTTT.

This chain uses TRBV15 with TRBJ1-1; TRBD1 agrees at 7 bases. Germline CDR1 is LNHNV and CDR2 is YYDKDF (reference sequence). With V trimmed by 5 bases and J by 9 bases, 9 bases remained unmatched. CDR3 size: 13 residues. The CDR3 loop is CATSEDREGQAFF. CDR3 sequence (DNA): TGTGCCACCAGCGAAGACAGGGAGGGTCAAGCTTTCTTT.

The rearrangement links TRBV19 to TRBJ1-5; D remains ambiguous. The CDR3 has 15 amino acids. Germline CDR1 and CDR2: LNHDA and SQIVND (reference sequence). Between the trimmed V and J ends, which lost 0 bases and 5 bases, there was a span of 11 bases. The CDR3 loop is CASSIDPRADQPQHF. The CDR3 DNA reads TGTGCCAGTAGTATAGATCCCCGGGCGGATCAGCCCCAGCATTTT.

The gene calls are TRBV28 and TRBJ2-6, with D perhaps TRBD2 (6 bases). V was clipped by 2 bases and J by 0 bases, with 8 bases between them. Germline V gene data show CDR1 as MDHEN and CDR2 as SYDVKM. The CDR3 runs to 16 residues. The CDR3 reads CASSLGRFSGANVLTF. The CDR3 nucleotides are TGTGCCAGCAGTTTAGGGAGGTTCTCTGGGGCCAACGTCCTGACTTTC.

The gene calls are TRBV5-1 and TRBJ2-7, with D tentatively TRBD2 (5 bases). The CDR3 has 14 residues. CDR1 is SGHRS, CDR2 YFSETQ, per germline. V shed 2 bases and J shed 2 bases, with 11 bases lying between them. CDR3 amino acids: CASSFAGIPYEQYF. Here the CDR3 DNA reads TGCGCCAGCAGCTTCGCGGGTATTCCCTACGAGCAGTACTTC.

This clonotype was observed a handful of times. V gene TRBV5-1 combines with J gene TRBJ2-5, with D perhaps matching TRBD2 (5 bases). V was clipped by 5 bases and J by 1 base, with 15 bases between them. Looked up from germline, CDR1 is SGHRS and CDR2 is YFSETQ. The CDR3 spans 15 residues. The CDR3: CASRMQADPQETQYF. The CDR3 nucleotides read TGCGCCAGCAGGATGCAAGCGGACCCCCAAGAGACCCAGTACTTC.

This chain uses TRBV9 with TRBJ2-7, with 7 bases fitting TRBD2. With the DNA end fitting TRBJ2-5 better, the J assignment may be wrong. CDR1 is SGDLS and CDR2 is YYNGEE in the germline V gene. The CDR3 contains 14 residues. CDR3 sequence (DNA): TGTGCCAGCAGCGTAGTGGGGGAGGGAGAGACCCAGTACTTC. This codes for CASSVVGEGETQYF.

This chain uses TRBV11-1 with TRBJ2-1; perhaps TRBD2 as D (6 bases). Trimming stripped 7 bases from V and 3 bases from J, with 34 bases between. The germline V gene has CDR1 SGHAT and CDR2 FQDESV (reference sequence). This CDR3 is built from 21 residues. The CDR3 DNA sequence: TGTGCCAGCACCTCCTTCACAGGAACTAGTCCGGGCTTGGGGGGCTACAATGAGCAGTTCTTC. It is translated as CASTSFTGTSPGLGGYNEQFF.

This clonotype has at least ten counts. The V and J genes are TRBV2 and TRBJ2-7; no clear D. This CDR3 is 13 amino acids long. Trimming pared 3 bases from V and 1 base from J, leaving 7 bases between. CDR1 and CDR2 from the germline V gene are SNHLY and FYNNEI. CDR3 sequence (DNA): TGTGCCAGCAGTGATTTCGCTTCCTACGAGCAGTACTTC. It yields the protein CASSDFASYEQYF.

In DNA form, the CDR3 reads TGTGCCAGCAGTGGACAGTCTAGCGGGAGAAGATCCTACAATGAGCAGTTCTTC. Translated: CASSGQSSGRRSYNEQFF. The J gene is TRBJ2-1, the V gene TRBV27, with 10 positions matching TRBD2. Germline CDR1 and CDR2: MNHEY and SMNVEV (reference sequence). V shed 5 bases and J 1 base; nucleotides not matched to a gene: 11. The CDR3 has 18 residues.

This chain links TRBV28 with TRBJ1-2; TRBD1 matches at 7 bases. The CDR3 has 13 residues. V trimming: 6 bases; J trimming: 8 bases; junction bases outside the gene matches: 9. CDR1 and CDR2 (germline): MDHEN, SYDVKM. The CDR3 here is CASSNDREWGYTF. CDR3 nucleotides: TGTGCCAGCAGCAACGACAGGGAATGGGGCTACACCTTC.

Worth noting for this clonotype: One end of the junction is discordant with germline, which a read error may explain. This chain's CDR3 is CASILHRGEKLFF. CDR3 nucleotides: TGTGCAAGCATCCTTCACAGGGGTGAAAAACTGTTTTTT. This chain links TRBV7-3 with TRBJ1-4, with TRBD1 matching over 7 bases. This CDR3 is 13 amino acids long. Per germline, CDR1 SGHTA and CDR2 FQGTGA.

The chain is built from TRBV6-5 and TRBJ2-7, with 8 bases fitting TRBD2. Germline CDR1 MNHEY, CDR2 SVGAGI. Germline trimming cut 7 bases from V and 4 bases from J; bases unmatched to any gene: 12. The CDR3 is 15 amino acids. This chain's CDR3 is CASTPAGDRGYEQYF. The CDR3 nucleotides read TGTGCCAGCACCCCAGCGGGAGATCGGGGTTACGAGCAGTACTTC.

This clonotype was seen a few times. The chain carries TRBV20-1 and TRBJ2-4, with a weak D call TRBD1 (5 bases). Germline V gene sequence: CDR1 DFQATT, CDR2 SNEGSKA (reference sequence). V lost 0 bases to trimming and J lost 7 bases, with 22 bases between them. CDR3 length: 17 residues. The CDR3 DNA reads as TGCAGTGCTAGAGATCAGCGACAGAGCCCCTCGGGCAACATTCAGTACTTC. Protein: CSARDQRQSPSGNIQYF.

This clonotype was counted between two and nine times. This chain uses TRBV15 with TRBJ2-5; D might be TRBD2 (6 bases). Trimming removed 3 bases from V and 4 bases from J, with 12 bases in between. This CDR3 has 14 residues. Germline CDR1 and CDR2: LNHNV and YYDKDF (reference sequence). CDR3 DNA sequence: TGTGCCACCAGCAGCCAGGGAGGCAGAGAGACCCAGTACTTC. It is translated as CATSSQGGRETQYF.

V and J are TRBV5-6 and TRBJ2-5; D tentatively reads TRBD1 or TRBD2 (5 bases each). The length of the CDR3 is 14 residues. Germline V CDR1 and CDR2: SGHDT, YYEEEE. V gave up 1 base and J gave up 11 bases, with 18 bases separating them. As DNA, the CDR3 is TGTGCCAGCAGCTTGTCGGGGCGACTCAATGAGCAGTACTTC. This sequence encodes CASSLSGRLNEQYF.

The chain joins TRBV7-9 to TRBJ1-1, with 9 positions matching TRBD1. The germline gives CDR1 SEHNR, CDR2 FQNEAQ (reference sequence). CDR3 size: 16 residues. The junction had 7 bases not matched to a gene; V was cut back by 5 bases and J by 0 bases. The CDR3, as DNA: TGTGCCAGCAGCCGTCCCGGGACAGGGATGAACACTGAAGCTTTCTTT. This encodes CASSRPGTGMNTEAFF.

This sequence joins TRBV9 and TRBJ2-7, with D tentatively TRBD1 or TRBD2 (6 bases each). V gave up 0 bases and J gave up 7 bases, with 17 bases separating them. The CDR3 consists of 15 residues. Germline-derived CDR1 and CDR2 are SGDLS and YYNGEE. CDR3 nucleotides: TGTGCCAGCAGCGTAGATTGGGGGCTAGCGAATGAGCAGTACTTC. Protein: CASSVDWGLANEQYF. Full variable domain (remainder filled in from reference TRBV9 and TRBJ2-7): DSGVTQTPKHLITATGQRVTLRCSPRSGDLSVYWYQQSLDQGLQFLIQYYNGEERAKGNILERFSAQQFPDLHSELNLSSLELGDSALYFCASSVDWGLANEQYFGPGTRLTVT.

The rearrangement uses TRBV7-6 and TRBJ2-3; possibly TRBD2 for D (7 bases). V gave up 5 bases and J gave up 4 bases, with 19 bases separating them. Germline V CDR1 and CDR2: SGHVS, FNYEAQ. This CDR3 has 16 amino acids. CDR3 bases: TGTGCCAGCAGCCGCCTGGGGGCGGGGGCGGCAGATACGCAGTATTTT. Residues: CASSRLGAGAADTQYF.

This clonotype was found a few times. This chain uses TRBV11-2 with TRBJ1-2; TRBD1 matches at 10 bases. Germline V CDR1 and CDR2: SGHAT, FQNNGV. CDR3 length equals 14 residues. V was pared by 5 bases and J by 4 bases, with 4 bases of the junction left unmatched. The CDR3 loop reads CASSQTGGVYGYTF. The CDR3 nucleotides are TGTGCCAGCAGCCAGACAGGGGGCGTCTATGGCTACACCTTC.